This T cell receptor (beta chain) was captured by sequencing in a study of shared clonotypes between healthy human individuals. CDR1 MGHDK and CDR2 SYGVNS come from the germline V gene. This CDR3 contains 16 residues. Trimming cost V 6 bases and J 8 bases; bases outside gene matches: 12. Running of the assay took place at deep level. Original data processing: Filtering differed, since immunoSEQ gave only junction sequences and no quality scores. This table comes from immunoSEQ multiplex PCR, and its TCRdb copy is limited to in-frame clones, with some not included. That table supplies the V and J calls and clone size; D and trimming were determined from the DNA. This sample carries approximately 500,000 clones, about 78% of them seen once, and the ten largest clones take around 12%.

The clonotype was recovered from a woman between 40 and 55 years old in good health. Some clones in this sample may be carry-over from other donors' samples. V is TRBV25-1 and J is TRBJ2-3, with TRBD2 matching over 12 bases. The sample comprised PBMCs. The CDR3 DNA reads as TGTGCCAGCAGGGGTGAGGCTAGCGGGAGGGCAAGTACGCAGTATTTT. This translates into CASRGEASGRASTQYF.